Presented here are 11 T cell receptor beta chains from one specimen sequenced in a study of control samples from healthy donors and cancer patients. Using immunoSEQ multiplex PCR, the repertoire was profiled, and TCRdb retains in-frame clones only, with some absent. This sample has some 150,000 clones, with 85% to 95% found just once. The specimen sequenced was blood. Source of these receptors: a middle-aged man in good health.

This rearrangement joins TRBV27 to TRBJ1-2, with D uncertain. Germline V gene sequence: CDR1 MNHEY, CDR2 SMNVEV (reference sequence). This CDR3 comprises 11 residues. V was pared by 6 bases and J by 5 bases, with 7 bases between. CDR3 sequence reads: CASRNRYGYTF. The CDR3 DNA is TGTGCCAGCAGGAATCGATATGGCTACACCTTC.

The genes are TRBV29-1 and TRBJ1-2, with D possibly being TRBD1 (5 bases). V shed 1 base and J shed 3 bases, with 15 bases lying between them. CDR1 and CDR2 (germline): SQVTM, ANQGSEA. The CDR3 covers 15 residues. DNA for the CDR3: TGCAGCGTTGAAGTGGTTGCAGGGCCGGACTATGGCTACACCTTC. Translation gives CSVEVVAGPDYGYTF. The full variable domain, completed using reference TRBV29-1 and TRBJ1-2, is SAVISQKPSRDICQRGTSLTIQCQVDSQVTMMFWYRQQPGQSLTLIATANQGSEATYESGFVIDKFPISRPNLTFSTLTVSNMSPEDSSIYLCSVEVVAGPDYGYTFGSGTRLTVV.

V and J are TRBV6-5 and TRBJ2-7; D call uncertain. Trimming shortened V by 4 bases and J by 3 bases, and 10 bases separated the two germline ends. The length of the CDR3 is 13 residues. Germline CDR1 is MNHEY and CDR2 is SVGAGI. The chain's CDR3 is CASSSAGYYEQYF. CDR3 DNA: TGTGCCAGCAGTTCGGCAGGTTACTACGAGCAGTACTTC.

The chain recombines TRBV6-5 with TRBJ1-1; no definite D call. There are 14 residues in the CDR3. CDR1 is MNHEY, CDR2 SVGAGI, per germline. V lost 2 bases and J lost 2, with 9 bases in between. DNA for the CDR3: TGTGCCAGCAGTTACAGACGGAGTAACACTGAAGCTTTCTTT. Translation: CASSYRRSNTEAFF.

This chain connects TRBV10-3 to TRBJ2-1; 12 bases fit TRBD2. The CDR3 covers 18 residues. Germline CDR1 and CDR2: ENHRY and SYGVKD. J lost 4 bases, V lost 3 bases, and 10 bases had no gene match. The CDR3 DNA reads TGTGCCATCAGTGATAGGGGAGGAGGGACTAGCGGGTACAATGAGCAGTTCTTC. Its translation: CAISDRGGGTSGYNEQFF.

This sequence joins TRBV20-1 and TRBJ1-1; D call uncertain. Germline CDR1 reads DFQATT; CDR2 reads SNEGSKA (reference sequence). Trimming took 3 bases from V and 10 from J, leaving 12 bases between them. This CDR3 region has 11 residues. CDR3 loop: CSASTNPRAFF. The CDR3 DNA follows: TGCAGTGCTAGTACGAACCCTCGAGCTTTCTTT.

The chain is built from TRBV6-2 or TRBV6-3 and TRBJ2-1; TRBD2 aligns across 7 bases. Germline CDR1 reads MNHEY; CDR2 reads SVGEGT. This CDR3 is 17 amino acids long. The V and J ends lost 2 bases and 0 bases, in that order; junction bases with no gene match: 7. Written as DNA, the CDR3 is TGTGCCAGCAGTTACGTGGGTCGCGGGAGCTCCTACAATGAGCAGTTCTTC. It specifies CASSYVGRGSSYNEQFF.

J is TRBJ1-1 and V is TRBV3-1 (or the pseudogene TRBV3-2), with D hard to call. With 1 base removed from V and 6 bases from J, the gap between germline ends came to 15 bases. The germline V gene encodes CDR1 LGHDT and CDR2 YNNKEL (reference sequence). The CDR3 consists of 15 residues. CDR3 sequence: CASSQGGSGFAEAFF. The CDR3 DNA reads TGTGCCAGCAGCCAAGGAGGATCGGGGTTCGCTGAAGCTTTCTTT.

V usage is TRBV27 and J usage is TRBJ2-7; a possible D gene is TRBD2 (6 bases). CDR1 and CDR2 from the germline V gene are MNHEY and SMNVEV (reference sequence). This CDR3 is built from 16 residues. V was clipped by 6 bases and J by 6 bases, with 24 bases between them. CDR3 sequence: CASRKTAGKNPLEQYF. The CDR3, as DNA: TGTGCCAGCAGAAAGACCGCGGGAAAAAACCCCCTCGAGCAGTACTTC.

The CDR3 spells CASRYRGPEAFF. In nucleotides, the CDR3 is TGTGCCAGCAGATACAGGGGGCCTGAAGCTTTCTTT. This chain joins TRBV28 and TRBJ1-1, with TRBD1 matching 9 bases. Per germline, CDR1 MDHEN and CDR2 SYDVKM. J was trimmed by 6 bases and V by 6 bases; bases with no gene match: 2. This CDR3 region has 12 residues.

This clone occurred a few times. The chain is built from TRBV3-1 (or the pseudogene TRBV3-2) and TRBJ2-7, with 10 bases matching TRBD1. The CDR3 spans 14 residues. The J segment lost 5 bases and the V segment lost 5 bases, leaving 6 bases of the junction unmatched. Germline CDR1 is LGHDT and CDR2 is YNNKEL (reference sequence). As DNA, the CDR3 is TGTGCCAGCAGCTCGGGACAGGGGATCCACGAGCAGTACTTC. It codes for CASSSGQGIHEQYF.